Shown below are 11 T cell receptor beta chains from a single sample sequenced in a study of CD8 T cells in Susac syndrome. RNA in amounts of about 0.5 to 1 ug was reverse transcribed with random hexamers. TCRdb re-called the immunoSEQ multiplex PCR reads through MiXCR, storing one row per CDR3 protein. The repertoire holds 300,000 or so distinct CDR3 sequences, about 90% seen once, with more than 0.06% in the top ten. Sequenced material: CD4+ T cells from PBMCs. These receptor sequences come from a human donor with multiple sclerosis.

This CDR3 is CASSQGVTGLAGTPRTGELFF. As DNA, the CDR3 is TGCGCCAGCAGCCAAGGGGTAACCGGACTAGCGGGAACCCCGCGGACCGGGGAGCTGTTTTTT. The rearrangement links TRBV4-3 to TRBJ2-2; 12 nucleotides line up with TRBD2. This CDR3 is built from 21 residues. CDR1 is LGHNA and CDR2 is YSLEER in the germline V gene. Unmatched junction bases numbered 17, after V lost 1 base and J lost 5 bases.

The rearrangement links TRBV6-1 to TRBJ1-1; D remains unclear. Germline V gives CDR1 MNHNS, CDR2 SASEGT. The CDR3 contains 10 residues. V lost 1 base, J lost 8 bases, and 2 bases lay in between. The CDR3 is CASSEEEAFF. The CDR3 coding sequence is TGTGCCAGCAGTGAAGAGGAAGCTTTCTTT.

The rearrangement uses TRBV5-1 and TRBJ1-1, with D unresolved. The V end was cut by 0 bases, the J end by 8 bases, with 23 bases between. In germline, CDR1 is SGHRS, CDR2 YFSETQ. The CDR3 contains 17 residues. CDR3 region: CASSLANPGNGLREAFF. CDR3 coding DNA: TGCGCCAGCAGCTTGGCTAATCCGGGTAACGGACTTCGAGAAGCTTTCTTT.

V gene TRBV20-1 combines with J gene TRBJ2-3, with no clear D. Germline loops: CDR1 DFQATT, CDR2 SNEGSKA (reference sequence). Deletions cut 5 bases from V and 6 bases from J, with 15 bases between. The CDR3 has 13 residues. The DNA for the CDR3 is TGCAGTGCTTCTAAGGGTTTACGGGATACGCAGTATTTT. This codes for CSASKGLRDTQYF.

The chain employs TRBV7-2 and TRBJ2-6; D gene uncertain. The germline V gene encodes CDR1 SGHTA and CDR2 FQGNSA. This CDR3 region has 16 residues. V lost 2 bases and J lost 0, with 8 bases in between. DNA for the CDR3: TGTGCCAGCAGCTTAAGTGTATCCTCTGGGGCCAACGTCCTGACTTTC. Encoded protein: CASSLSVSSGANVLTF.

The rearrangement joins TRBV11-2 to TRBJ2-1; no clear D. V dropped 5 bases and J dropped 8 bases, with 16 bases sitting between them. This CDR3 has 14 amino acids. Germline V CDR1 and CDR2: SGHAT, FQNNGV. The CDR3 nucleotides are TGTGCCAGCAGCAATTTAGGGCGGTACTATGAGCAGTTCTTC. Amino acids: CASSNLGRYYEQFF.

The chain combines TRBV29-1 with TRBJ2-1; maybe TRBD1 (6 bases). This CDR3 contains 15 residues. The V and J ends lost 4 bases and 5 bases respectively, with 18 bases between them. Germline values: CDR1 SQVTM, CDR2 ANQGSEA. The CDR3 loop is CSVVRGSGRNNEQFF. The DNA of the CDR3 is TGCAGCGTTGTAAGGGGGAGCGGACGTAACAATGAGCAGTTCTTC.

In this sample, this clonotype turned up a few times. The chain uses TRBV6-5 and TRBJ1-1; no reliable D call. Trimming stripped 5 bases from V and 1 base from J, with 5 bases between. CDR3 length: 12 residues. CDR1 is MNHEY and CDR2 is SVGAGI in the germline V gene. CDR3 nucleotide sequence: TGTGCCAGCAGTAGACAGAACACTGAAGCTTTCTTT. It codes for CASSRQNTEAFF.

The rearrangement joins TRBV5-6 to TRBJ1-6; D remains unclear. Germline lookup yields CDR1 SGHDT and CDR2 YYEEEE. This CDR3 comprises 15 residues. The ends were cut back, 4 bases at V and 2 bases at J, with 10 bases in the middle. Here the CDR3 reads CASSVGQTYNSPLHF. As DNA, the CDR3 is TGTGCCAGCAGCGTAGGGCAGACCTATAATTCACCCCTCCACTTT.

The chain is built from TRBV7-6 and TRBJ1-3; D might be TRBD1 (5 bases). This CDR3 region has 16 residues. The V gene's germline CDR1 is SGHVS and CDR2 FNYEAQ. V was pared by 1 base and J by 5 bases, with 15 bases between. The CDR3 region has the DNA TGTGCCAGCAGCTTAGGCAATTCAGGGAAGCGAAACACCATATATTTT. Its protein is CASSLGNSGKRNTIYF.

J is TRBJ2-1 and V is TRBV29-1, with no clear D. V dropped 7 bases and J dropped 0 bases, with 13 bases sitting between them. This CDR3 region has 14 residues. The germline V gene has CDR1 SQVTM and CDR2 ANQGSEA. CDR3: CSGAPVSSYNEQFF. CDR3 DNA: TGCAGCGGAGCACCGGTCAGCTCCTACAATGAGCAGTTCTTC.